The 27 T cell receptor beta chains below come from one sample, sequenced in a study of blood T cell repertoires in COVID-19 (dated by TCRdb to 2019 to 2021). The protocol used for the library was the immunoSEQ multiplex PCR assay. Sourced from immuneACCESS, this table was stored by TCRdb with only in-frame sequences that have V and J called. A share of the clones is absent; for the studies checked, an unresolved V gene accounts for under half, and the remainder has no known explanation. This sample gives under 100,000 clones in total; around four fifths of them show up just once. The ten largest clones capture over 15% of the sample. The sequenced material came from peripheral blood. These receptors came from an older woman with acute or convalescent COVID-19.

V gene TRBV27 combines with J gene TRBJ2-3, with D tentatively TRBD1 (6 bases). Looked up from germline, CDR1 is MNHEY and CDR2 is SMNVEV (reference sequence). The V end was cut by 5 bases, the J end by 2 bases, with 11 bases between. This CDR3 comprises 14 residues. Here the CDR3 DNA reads TGTGCCAGCAGTCATCGACAGGCCACAGATACGCAGTATTTT. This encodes CASSHRQATDTQYF.

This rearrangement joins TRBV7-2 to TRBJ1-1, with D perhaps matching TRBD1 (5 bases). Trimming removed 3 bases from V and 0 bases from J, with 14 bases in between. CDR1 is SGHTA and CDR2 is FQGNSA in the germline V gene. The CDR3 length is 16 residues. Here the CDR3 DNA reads TGTGCCAGCAGCTTTTGGACCGCAGGGTTGAACACTGAAGCTTTCTTT. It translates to CASSFWTAGLNTEAFF. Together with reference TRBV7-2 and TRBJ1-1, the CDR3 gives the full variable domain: GAGVSQSPSNKVTEKGKDVELRCDPISGHTALYWYRQSLGQGLEFLIYFQGNSAPDKSGLPSDRFSAERTGGSVSTLTIQRTQQEDSAVYLCASSFWTAGLNTEAFFGQGTRLTVV.

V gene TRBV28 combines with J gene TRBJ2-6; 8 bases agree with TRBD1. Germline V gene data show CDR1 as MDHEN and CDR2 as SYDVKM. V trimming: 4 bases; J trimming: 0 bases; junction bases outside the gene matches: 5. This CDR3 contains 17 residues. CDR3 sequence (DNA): TGTGCCAGCAGTTCCGGGACAGGCAACTCTGGGGCCAACGTCCTGACTTTC. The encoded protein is CASSSGTGNSGANVLTF.

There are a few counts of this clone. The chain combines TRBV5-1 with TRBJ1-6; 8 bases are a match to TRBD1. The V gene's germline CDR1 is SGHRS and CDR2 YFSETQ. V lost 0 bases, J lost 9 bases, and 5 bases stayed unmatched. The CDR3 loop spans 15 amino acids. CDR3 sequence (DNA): TGCGCCAGCAGCTTGGCCGGACAGGGCACTTCACCCCTCCACTTT. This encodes CASSLAGQGTSPLHF.

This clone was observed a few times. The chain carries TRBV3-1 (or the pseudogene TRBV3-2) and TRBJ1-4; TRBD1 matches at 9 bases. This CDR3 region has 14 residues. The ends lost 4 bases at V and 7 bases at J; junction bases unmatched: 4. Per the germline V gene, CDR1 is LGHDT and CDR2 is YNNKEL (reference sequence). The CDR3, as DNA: TGTGCCAGCAGCCTACAGGGGGCTCGTGAAAAACTGTTTTTT. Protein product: CASSLQGAREKLFF.

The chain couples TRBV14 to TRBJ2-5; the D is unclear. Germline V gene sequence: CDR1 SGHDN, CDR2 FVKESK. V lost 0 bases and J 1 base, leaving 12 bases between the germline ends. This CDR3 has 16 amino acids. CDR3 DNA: TGTGCCAGCAGCCAAGATCCACTACCGCTCCAAGAGACCCAGTACTTC. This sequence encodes CASSQDPLPLQETQYF.

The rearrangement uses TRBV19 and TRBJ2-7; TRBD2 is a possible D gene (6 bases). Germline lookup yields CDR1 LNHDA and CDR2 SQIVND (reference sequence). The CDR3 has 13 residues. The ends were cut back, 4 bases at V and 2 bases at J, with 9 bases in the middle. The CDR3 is CASSKTSTYEQYF. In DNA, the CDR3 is TGTGCCAGTAGTAAGACTAGTACCTACGAGCAGTACTTC.

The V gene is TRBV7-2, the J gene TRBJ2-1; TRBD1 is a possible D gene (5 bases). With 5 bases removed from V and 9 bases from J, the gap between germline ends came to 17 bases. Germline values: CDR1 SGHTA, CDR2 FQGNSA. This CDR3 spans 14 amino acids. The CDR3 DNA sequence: TGTGCCAGCAGCAAAGGCAGGGTTTTACGTGAGCAGTTCTTC. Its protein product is CASSKGRVLREQFF.

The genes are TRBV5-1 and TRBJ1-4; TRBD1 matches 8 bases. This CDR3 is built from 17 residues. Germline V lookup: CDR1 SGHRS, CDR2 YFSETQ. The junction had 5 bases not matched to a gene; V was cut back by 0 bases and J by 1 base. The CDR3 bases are TGCGCCAGCAGCTTGGGTACAGGGGGAGGAACTAATGAAAAACTGTTTTTT. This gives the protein CASSLGTGGGTNEKLFF.

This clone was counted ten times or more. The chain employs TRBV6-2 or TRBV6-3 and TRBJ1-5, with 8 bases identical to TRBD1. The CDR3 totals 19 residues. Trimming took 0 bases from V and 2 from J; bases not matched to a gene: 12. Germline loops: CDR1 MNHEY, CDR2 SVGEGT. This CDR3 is CASSYSLAGGAGGNQPQHF. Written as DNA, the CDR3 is TGTGCCAGCAGTTACTCGCTTGCAGGGGGCGCGGGAGGCAATCAGCCCCAGCATTTT.

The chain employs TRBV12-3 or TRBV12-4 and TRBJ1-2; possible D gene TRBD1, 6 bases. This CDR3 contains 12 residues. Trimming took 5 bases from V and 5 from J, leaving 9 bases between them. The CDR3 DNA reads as TGTGCCAGCAGTAAACAGGGTTATGGCTACACCTTC. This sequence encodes CASSKQGYGYTF.

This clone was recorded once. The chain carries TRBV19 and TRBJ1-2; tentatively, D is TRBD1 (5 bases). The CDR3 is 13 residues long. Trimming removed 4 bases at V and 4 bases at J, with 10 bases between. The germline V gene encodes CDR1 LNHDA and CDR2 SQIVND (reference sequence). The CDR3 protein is CASSRGVSYGYTF. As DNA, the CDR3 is TGTGCCAGTAGTAGGGGGGTTAGCTATGGCTACACCTTC.

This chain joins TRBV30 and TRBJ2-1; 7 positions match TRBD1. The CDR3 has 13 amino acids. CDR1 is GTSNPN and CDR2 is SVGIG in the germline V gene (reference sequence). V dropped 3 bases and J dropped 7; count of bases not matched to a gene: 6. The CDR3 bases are TGTGCCTGGAGGGGAACAGGGGATAATGAGCAGTTCTTC. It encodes CAWRGTGDNEQFF.

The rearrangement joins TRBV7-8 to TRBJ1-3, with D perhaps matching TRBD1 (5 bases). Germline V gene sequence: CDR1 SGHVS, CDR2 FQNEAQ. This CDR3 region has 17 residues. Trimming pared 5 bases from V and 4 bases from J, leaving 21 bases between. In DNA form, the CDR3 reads TGTGCCAGCAGCCGGGGGGGAGGGTTAATGACGGGAAACACCATATATTTT. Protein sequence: CASSRGGGLMTGNTIYF.

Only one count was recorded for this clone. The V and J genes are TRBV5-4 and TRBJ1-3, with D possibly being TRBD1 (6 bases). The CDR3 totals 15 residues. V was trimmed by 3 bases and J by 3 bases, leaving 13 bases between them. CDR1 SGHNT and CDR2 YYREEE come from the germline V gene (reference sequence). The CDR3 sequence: CASSSQTGYGNTIYF. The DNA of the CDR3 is TGTGCCAGCAGCTCTCAAACAGGGTATGGAAACACCATATATTTT.

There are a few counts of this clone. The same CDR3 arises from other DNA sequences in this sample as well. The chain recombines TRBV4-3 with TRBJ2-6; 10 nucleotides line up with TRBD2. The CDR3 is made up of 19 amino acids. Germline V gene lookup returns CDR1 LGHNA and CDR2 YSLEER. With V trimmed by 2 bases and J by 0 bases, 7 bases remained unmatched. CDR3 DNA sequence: TGCGCCAGCAGCCAAAGGGAGCGGGGGGGTATCTCTGGGGCCAACGTCCTGACTTTC. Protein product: CASSQRERGGISGANVLTF.

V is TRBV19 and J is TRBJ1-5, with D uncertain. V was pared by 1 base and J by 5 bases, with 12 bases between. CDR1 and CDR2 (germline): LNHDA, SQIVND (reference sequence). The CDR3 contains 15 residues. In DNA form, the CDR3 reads TGTGCCAGTAGTATAGTCCGGAGGCCCGATCAGCCCCAGCATTTT. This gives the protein CASSIVRRPDQPQHF.

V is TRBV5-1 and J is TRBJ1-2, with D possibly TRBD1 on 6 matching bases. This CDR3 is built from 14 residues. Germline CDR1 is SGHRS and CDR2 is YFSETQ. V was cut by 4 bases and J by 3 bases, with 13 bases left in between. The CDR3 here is CASSLNRVDYGYTF. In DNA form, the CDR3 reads TGCGCCAGCAGCCTCAACAGGGTAGACTATGGCTACACCTTC.

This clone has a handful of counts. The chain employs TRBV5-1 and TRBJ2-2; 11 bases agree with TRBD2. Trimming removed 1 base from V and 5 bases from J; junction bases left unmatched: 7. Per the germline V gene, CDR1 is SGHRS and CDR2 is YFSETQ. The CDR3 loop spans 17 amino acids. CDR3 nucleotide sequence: TGCGCCAGCAGCTTGAGAGGGACTAGCGGAACTACCGGGGAGCTGTTTTTT. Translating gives CASSLRGTSGTTGELFF.

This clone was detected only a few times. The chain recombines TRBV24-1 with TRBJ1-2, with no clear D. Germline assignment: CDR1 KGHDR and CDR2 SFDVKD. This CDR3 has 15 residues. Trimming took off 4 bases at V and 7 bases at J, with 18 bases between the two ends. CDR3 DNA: TGTGCCACCAGTGACCCCTCATCCCCGGAGGGTGGCTACACCTTC. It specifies CATSDPSSPEGGYTF.

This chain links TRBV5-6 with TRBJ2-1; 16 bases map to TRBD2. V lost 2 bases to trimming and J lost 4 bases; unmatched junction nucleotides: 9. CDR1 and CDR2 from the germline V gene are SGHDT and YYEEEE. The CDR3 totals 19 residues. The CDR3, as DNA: TGTGCCAGCAGCTTACCGGGACTAGCGGGGGGGCAATCATACAATGAGCAGTTCTTC. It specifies CASSLPGLAGGQSYNEQFF.

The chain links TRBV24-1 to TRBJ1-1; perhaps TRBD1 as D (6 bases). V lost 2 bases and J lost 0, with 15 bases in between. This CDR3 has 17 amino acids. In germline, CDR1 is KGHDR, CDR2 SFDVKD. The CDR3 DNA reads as TGTGCCACCAGTGATTACAGGGATAAGGGAATGAACACTGAAGCTTTCTTT. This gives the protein CATSDYRDKGMNTEAFF.

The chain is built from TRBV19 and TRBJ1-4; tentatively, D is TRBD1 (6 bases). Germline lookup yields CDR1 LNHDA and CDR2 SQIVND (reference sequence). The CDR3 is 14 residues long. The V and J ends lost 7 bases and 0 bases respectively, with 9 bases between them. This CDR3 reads CASTHRATNEKLFF. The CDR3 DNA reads TGTGCCAGTACCCACAGGGCAACTAATGAAAAACTGTTTTTT.

CDR3 nucleotides: TGCGCCAGCAGCCAAGTCAGGGAATATTACGAGCAGTACTTC. It encodes CASSQVREYYEQYF. The rearrangement links TRBV4-1 to TRBJ2-7; D is possibly TRBD1 (5 bases). CDR3 length: 14 amino acids. Trimming cost V 1 base and J 4 bases, with 11 bases left between them. CDR1 and CDR2 from the germline V gene are MGHRA and YSYEKL.

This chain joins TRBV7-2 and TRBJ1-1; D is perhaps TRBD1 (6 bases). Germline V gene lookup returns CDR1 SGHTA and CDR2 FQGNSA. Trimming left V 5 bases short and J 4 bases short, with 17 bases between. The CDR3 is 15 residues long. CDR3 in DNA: TGTGCCAGCAGCCGGAGGGGGGGCGCCGCCACTGAAGCTTTCTTT. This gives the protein CASSRRGGAATEAFF. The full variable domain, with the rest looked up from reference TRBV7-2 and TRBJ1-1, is GAGVSQSPSNKVTEKGKDVELRCDPISGHTALYWYRQSLGQGLEFLIYFQGNSAPDKSGLPSDRFSAERTGGSVSTLTIQRTQQEDSAVYLCASSRRGGAATEAFFGQGTRLTVV.

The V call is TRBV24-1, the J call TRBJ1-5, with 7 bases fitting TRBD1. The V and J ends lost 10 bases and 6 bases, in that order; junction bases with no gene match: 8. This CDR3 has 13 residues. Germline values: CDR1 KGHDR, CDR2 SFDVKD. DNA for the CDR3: TGTGCCACGGGGACAGCAGATGGTCAGCCCCAGCATTTT. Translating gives CATGTADGQPQHF.

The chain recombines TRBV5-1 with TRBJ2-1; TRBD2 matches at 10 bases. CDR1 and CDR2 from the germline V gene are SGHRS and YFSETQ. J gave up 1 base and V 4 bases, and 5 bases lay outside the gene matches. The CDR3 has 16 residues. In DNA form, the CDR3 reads TGCGCCAGCAGCCCCATGACTAGCGGGTCCTACAATGAGCAGTTCTTC. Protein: CASSPMTSGSYNEQFF. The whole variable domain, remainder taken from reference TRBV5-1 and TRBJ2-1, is KAGVTQTPRYLIKTRGQQVTLSCSPISGHRSVSWYQQTPGQGLQFLFEYFSETQRNKGNFPGRFSGRQFSNSRSEMNVSTLELGDSALYLCASSPMTSGSYNEQFFGPGTRLTVL.